Following are 20 T cell receptor beta chains from one sample sequenced in a study of blood T cell repertoires in COVID-19. TCRdb's copy holds only in-frame clones and misses some; the assay was immunoSEQ multiplex PCR. The sample has around 99,000 clones; around three quarters are singletons. Material for sequencing was peripheral blood. All receptors come from a man between 45 and 60 years old who had recovered from COVID-19.

Written as DNA, the CDR3 is TGTGCCAGCAGCGTAGCTACAAGGGGAAATACCTATGGCTACACCTTC. It codes for CASSVATRGNTYGYTF. The chain is built from TRBV9 and TRBJ1-2; tentative D call: TRBD1 (5 bases). V lost 0 bases to trimming and J lost 4 bases, with 16 bases between them. Germline CDR1 SGDLS, CDR2 YYNGEE. The CDR3 spans 16 residues.

V is TRBV7-2 and J is TRBJ2-1; TRBD2 matches at 9 bases. The CDR3 length is 17 residues. The junction had 12 bases not matched to a gene; V was cut back by 5 bases and J by 4 bases. From germline, CDR1 is SGHTA and CDR2 FQGNSA. Written as DNA, the CDR3 is TGTGCCAGCAGCCCGAAGCCTGGTAGCGGGGGTTACAATGAGCAGTTCTTC. Residues: CASSPKPGSGGYNEQFF.

This chain connects TRBV6-6 to TRBJ2-7; TRBD2 matches at 8 bases. Losses at the gene ends were 0 bases for V and 0 bases for J; bases not matched to a gene: 1. The CDR3 loop spans 15 amino acids. Germline CDR1 MNHNY, CDR2 SVGAGI (reference sequence). Here the CDR3 reads CASSYSSGSSYEQYF. CDR3 coding DNA: TGTGCCAGCAGTTACTCAAGCGGGAGCTCCTACGAGCAGTACTTC.

The V call is TRBV4-3, the J call TRBJ1-1; the match to TRBD1 covers 7 bases. From germline, CDR1 is LGHNA and CDR2 YSLEER. J gave up 4 bases and V 0 bases, and 5 bases lay outside the gene matches. The CDR3 is 15 residues long. In nucleotides, the CDR3 is TGCGCCAGCAGCCAAGATTGGGCAGGGGGCACTGAAGCTTTCTTT. Translation gives CASSQDWAGGTEAFF.

The chain is built from TRBV30 and TRBJ2-7, with D perhaps matching TRBD2 (6 bases). From germline, CDR1 is GTSNPN and CDR2 SVGIG (reference sequence). V dropped 3 bases and J dropped 2 bases, with 20 bases sitting between them. This CDR3 has 16 residues. The CDR3 region has the DNA TGTGCCTGGAGCCCAACGGGAGCAGCTGGGGCCTACGAGCAGTACTTC. This sequence encodes CAWSPTGAAGAYEQYF.

The chain combines TRBV7-3 with TRBJ2-2, with 8 bases identical to TRBD2. Trimming took 5 bases from V and 7 from J; bases not matched to a gene: 0. This CDR3 comprises 12 residues. CDR1 and CDR2 from the germline V gene are SGHTA and FQGTGA. DNA of the CDR3: TGTGCCAGCAGCGGGACTAGCGGGGAGCTGTTTTTT. It translates to CASSGTSGELFF.

This chain links TRBV27 with TRBJ2-7, with unresolved D. The CDR3 loop spans 14 amino acids. V was pared by 2 bases and J by 2 bases, with 10 bases between. Germline CDR1 MNHEY, CDR2 SMNVEV (reference sequence). CDR3 coding DNA: TGTGCCAGCAGTTTAGCGGTTCCCACCTACGAGCAGTACTTC. This translates into CASSLAVPTYEQYF.

CDR3 nucleotides: TGCGCCAGCAGCCTCCTAAGCGGGAGTATCTACGAGCAGTACTTC. It translates to CASSLLSGSIYEQYF. The chain couples TRBV4-1 to TRBJ2-7, with 8 bases that match TRBD2. The trim removed 4 bases at V and 3 bases at J, leaving 8 bases unmatched. The germline CDR1 and CDR2 sequences are MGHRA and YSYEKL. The CDR3 contains 15 residues.

The genes are TRBV7-9 and TRBJ2-2; 10 bases agree with TRBD2. V gave up 5 bases and J gave up 1 base; unmatched junction bases: 1. This CDR3 has 15 residues. Germline V lookup: CDR1 SEHNR, CDR2 FQNEAQ (reference sequence). CDR3 DNA sequence: TGTGCCAGCAGCCGGACTAGCGGGAACACCGGGGAGCTGTTTTTT. Residues: CASSRTSGNTGELFF.

This chain links TRBV5-1 with TRBJ2-7; the D gene is possibly TRBD2 (5 bases). This CDR3 has 13 amino acids. Trimming shortened V by 4 bases and J by 6 bases, and 14 bases separated the two germline ends. The germline gives CDR1 SGHRS, CDR2 YFSETQ. This CDR3 is CASSSELGSEQYF. The DNA of the CDR3 is TGCGCCAGCAGCAGTGAACTAGGCAGCGAGCAGTACTTC. Using reference TRBV5-1 and TRBJ2-7 for the parts outside the CDR3, the full variable domain is KAGVTQTPRYLIKTRGQQVTLSCSPISGHRSVSWYQQTPGQGLQFLFEYFSETQRNKGNFPGRFSGRQFSNSRSEMNVSTLELGDSALYLCASSSELGSEQYFGPGTRLTVT.

This clone was counted only a few times. The chain carries TRBV19 and TRBJ1-1; no reliable D call. The CDR3 totals 13 residues. The ends were cut back, 4 bases at V and 0 bases at J, with 6 bases in the middle. Per germline, CDR1 LNHDA and CDR2 SQIVND (reference sequence). As DNA, the CDR3 is TGTGCCAGTAGTAACGGGGTGAACACTGAAGCTTTCTTT. Translating gives CASSNGVNTEAFF.

This chain links TRBV5-1 with TRBJ1-2; the D is unclear. Per germline, CDR1 SGHRS and CDR2 YFSETQ. This CDR3 has 12 residues. With 3 bases removed from V and 7 bases from J, the gap between germline ends came to 10 bases. This chain's CDR3 is CASSSGGGGYTF. The CDR3 DNA sequence: TGCGCCAGCAGCTCCGGCGGAGGTGGCTACACCTTC. Together with reference TRBV5-1 and TRBJ1-2, the CDR3 gives the full variable domain: KAGVTQTPRYLIKTRGQQVTLSCSPISGHRSVSWYQQTPGQGLQFLFEYFSETQRNKGNFPGRFSGRQFSNSRSEMNVSTLELGDSALYLCASSSGGGGYTFGSGTRLTVV.

In this sample, this clone turned up once. This chain joins TRBV27 and TRBJ2-1; 8 bases line up with TRBD2. The V gene's germline CDR1 is MNHEY and CDR2 SMNVEV (reference sequence). V shed 5 bases and J 8 bases; nucleotides not matched to a gene: 14. This CDR3 is built from 16 residues. CDR3 sequence reads: CASSPRTSPPMDEQFF. DNA for the CDR3: TGTGCCAGCAGTCCCAGGACTAGCCCCCCGATGGATGAGCAGTTCTTC.

This clone came up many times. The chain has TRBV14 and TRBJ2-7; 10 bases map to TRBD1. This CDR3 comprises 15 residues. Trimming removed 0 bases from V and 6 bases from J; junction bases left unmatched: 5. The germline gives CDR1 SGHDN, CDR2 FVKESK. The CDR3 protein is CASSQDWDRGGEQYF. Written as DNA, the CDR3 is TGTGCCAGCAGCCAAGACTGGGACAGGGGTGGCGAGCAGTACTTC.

The chain has TRBV7-2 and TRBJ2-3; weak D call: TRBD2 (5 bases). Germline V gives CDR1 SGHTA, CDR2 FQGNSA. The CDR3 runs 15 residues. The V gene lost 3 bases and the J gene lost 2 bases, with 12 bases spanning the gap. CDR3: CASSLDAGLTDTQYF. The CDR3 nucleotides are TGTGCCAGCAGCTTGGACGCAGGACTCACAGATACGCAGTATTTT.

The chain carries TRBV10-3 and TRBJ1-3, with unresolved D. Trimming removed 6 bases from V and 1 base from J, with 19 bases in between. CDR1 and CDR2 (germline): ENHRY, SYGVKD. There are 17 residues in the CDR3. CDR3 coding DNA: TGTGCCATCAGCGCGTCTTACGGGGAAGAGTCTGGAAACACCATATATTTT. As protein: CAISASYGEESGNTIYF.

The chain joins TRBV3-1 (or the pseudogene TRBV3-2) to TRBJ1-3, with D unclear. The germline V gene has CDR1 LGHDT and CDR2 YNNKEL (reference sequence). This CDR3 comprises 11 residues. Trimming took 2 bases from V and 6 from J, leaving 2 bases between them. The CDR3 spells CASSQQNTIYF. DNA of the CDR3: TGTGCCAGCAGCCAACAAAACACCATATATTTT.

V gene TRBV7-8 combines with J gene TRBJ2-5, with 13 bases lining up with TRBD2. This CDR3 comprises 16 residues. CDR1 and CDR2 (germline): SGHVS, FQNEAQ. With 4 bases clipped from V and 4 bases from J, the junction kept 6 bases outside the gene matches. CDR3 protein: CASSSIGLAGAETQYF. In DNA, the CDR3 is TGTGCCAGCAGCTCGATAGGACTAGCGGGGGCAGAGACCCAGTACTTC.

The count of this clone is one. V and J are TRBV19 and TRBJ2-5; perhaps TRBD2 as D (6 bases). Germline lookup yields CDR1 LNHDA and CDR2 SQIVND (reference sequence). Trimming cost V 3 bases and J 2 bases, with 19 bases left between them. This CDR3 is 17 amino acids long. CDR3 amino acids: CASSIQRGAGGQETQYF. The CDR3 DNA is TGTGCCAGTAGTATCCAGAGGGGAGCGGGCGGTCAAGAGACCCAGTACTTC.

This clone showed up just once. The chain recombines TRBV3-1 (or the pseudogene TRBV3-2) with TRBJ2-7, with D maybe TRBD2 (6 bases). Germline CDR1 reads LGHDT; CDR2 reads YNNKEL (reference sequence). Trimming took off 9 bases at V and 4 bases at J, with 13 bases between the two ends. The CDR3 covers 12 residues. The DNA of the CDR3 is TGTGCCAGTCAGGGAGGTTCTTACGAGCAGTACTTC. Its translation: CASQGGSYEQYF.